Presented here are 27 T cell receptor beta chains from one specimen sequenced in a study of shared clonotypes between healthy human individuals. Method: immunoSEQ multiplex PCR; TCRdb's copy keeps in-frame clones and lacks some. Of more than 2 million clones in the sample, 85% to 95% were seen once. Specimen: naive CD4+ T cells sorted from blood. Specified subset: CD45RA+ positively selected. The receptors here all came from a man between 18 and 35 years old in good health.

The CDR3 nucleotides are TGTGCCAGCAGGGAACTCTGGCTGGGACAGAAGGGCGATACGCAGTATTTT. It yields the protein CASRELWLGQKGDTQYF. This chain uses TRBV6-1 with TRBJ2-3; 7 bases are shared with TRBD1. Looked up from germline, CDR1 is MNHNS and CDR2 is SASEGT. CDR3 length: 17 amino acids. J gave up 6 bases and V 6 bases, and 18 bases lay outside the gene matches.

This clone was seen just once. V and J are TRBV6-6 and TRBJ1-6, with D maybe TRBD1 (5 bases). CDR1 and CDR2 from the germline V gene are MNHNY and SVGAGI (reference sequence). The CDR3 spans 15 residues. Trimming removed 2 bases at V and 5 bases at J, with 10 bases between. The CDR3 nucleotides are TGTGCCAGCAGTTACCAAAAGACAGATAATTCACCCCTCCACTTT. This codes for CASSYQKTDNSPLHF.

J is TRBJ2-5 and V is TRBV10-1; 12 bases align to TRBD2. The germline V gene encodes CDR1 WNHNN and CDR2 SYGVQD (reference sequence). Trimming cost V 0 bases and J 4 bases; bases outside gene matches: 0. The CDR3 contains 15 residues. CDR3 nucleotide sequence: TGCGCCAGCAGTGAGTCGGGACTAGCGGGAGAGACCCAGTACTTC. It translates to CASSESGLAGETQYF.

The V call is TRBV11-2, the J call TRBJ1-6; 7 positions agree with TRBD1. The J segment lost 4 bases and the V segment lost 3 bases, leaving 6 bases of the junction unmatched. CDR1 is SGHAT and CDR2 is FQNNGV in the germline V gene. This CDR3 region has 16 residues. CDR3 protein: CASSFVGGFYNSPLHF. CDR3 nucleotide sequence: TGTGCCAGCAGCTTCGTAGGGGGCTTTTATAATTCACCCCTCCACTTT.

A remark on this clone: Additional DNA sequences in this sample encode the identical CDR3. The chain carries TRBV9 and TRBJ2-7, with unresolved D. The germline V and J ends were trimmed by 0 bases and 4 bases, with 11 bases remaining between them. The length of the CDR3 is 14 residues. Germline assignment: CDR1 SGDLS and CDR2 YYNGEE. This CDR3 reads CASSVGGDNYEQYF. The CDR3 DNA is TGTGCCAGCAGCGTAGGAGGAGATAATTACGAGCAGTACTTC.

The chain has TRBV19 and TRBJ1-5; D call uncertain. CDR1 is LNHDA and CDR2 is SQIVND in the germline V gene (reference sequence). The CDR3 contains 13 residues. Trimming pared 3 bases from V and 7 bases from J, leaving 10 bases between. In nucleotides, the CDR3 is TGTGCCAGTAGTATTAATACCCGGCAGCCCCAGCATTTT. It translates to CASSINTRQPQHF.

Of note for this clone: Different DNA sequences within this sample yield the same CDR3. The chain uses TRBV11-3 and TRBJ1-1; D not certain. CDR1 and CDR2 (germline): SGHNT, YENEEA. The CDR3 has 13 amino acids. The germline V and J ends were trimmed by 0 bases and 2 bases, with 4 bases remaining between them. In nucleotides, the CDR3 is TGTGCCAGCAGCTTAGACACAAACACTGAAGCTTTCTTT. Translation gives CASSLDTNTEAFF.

The J gene is TRBJ1-6, the V gene TRBV10-3, with D perhaps matching TRBD1 (6 bases). Deletions cut 9 bases from V and 8 bases from J, with 17 bases between. The CDR3 is 14 amino acids. Germline CDR1 ENHRY, CDR2 SYGVKD. The CDR3: CAISDGTPYSPLHF. In DNA, the CDR3 is TGTGCCATTTCCGACGGGACACCCTATTCACCCCTCCACTTT.

In regard to this clone: Given a much more abundant clone one base away, this may be a read error. The CDR3 sequence is CASSPQGDEQYF. CDR3 DNA: TGTGCCAGCAGCCCACAGGGGGACGAGCAGTACTTC. V gene TRBV7-9 combines with J gene TRBJ2-7, with 8 bases matching TRBD1. The CDR3 runs 12 residues. V shed 5 bases, J shed 5 bases, and the junction held 2 bases outside the gene matches. Looked up from germline, CDR1 is SEHNR and CDR2 is FQNEAQ (reference sequence).

The count of this clone is one. The genes are TRBV6-5 and TRBJ2-3; a possible D gene is TRBD1 (6 bases). In germline, CDR1 is MNHEY, CDR2 SVGAGI. The germline V and J ends were trimmed by 6 bases and 2 bases, with 9 bases remaining between them. This CDR3 has 13 residues. CDR3: CASSRGDTDTQYF. Here the CDR3 DNA reads TGTGCCAGCAGCAGGGGAGACACAGATACGCAGTATTTT.

The rearrangement joins TRBV5-6 to TRBJ1-1, with 9 nucleotides matching TRBD1. This CDR3 spans 16 amino acids. V trimming: 2 bases; J trimming: 0 bases; junction bases outside the gene matches: 5. CDR1 is SGHDT and CDR2 is YYEEEE in the germline V gene. Written as DNA, the CDR3 is TGTGCCAGCAGCTTCGACAGGGGGAATGTGAACACTGAAGCTTTCTTT. Its translation is CASSFDRGNVNTEAFF.

V gene TRBV5-5 combines with J gene TRBJ2-7; maybe TRBD2 (6 bases). The CDR3 is made up of 17 amino acids. The germline V gene has CDR1 SGHKS and CDR2 YYEKEE (reference sequence). V lost 0 bases to trimming and J lost 6 bases, with 22 bases between them. For the CDR3, the DNA is TGTGCCAGCAGCTTGGGCCCGAACCCGGGACTTTCTCCCGAGCAGTACTTC. Translating gives CASSLGPNPGLSPEQYF.

About this clone itself: Other DNA sequences of this sample code for an identical CDR3. The chain combines TRBV5-1 with TRBJ2-3; 15 nucleotides line up with TRBD2. The germline V gene encodes CDR1 SGHRS and CDR2 YFSETQ. The CDR3 spans 17 residues. J was trimmed by 3 bases and V by 3 bases; bases with no gene match: 5. In DNA, the CDR3 is TGCGCCAGCAGCTCTGGACTAGCGGGGGGGAGGACAGATACGCAGTATTTT. This codes for CASSSGLAGGRTDTQYF.

The genes are TRBV2 and TRBJ2-4; D is possibly TRBD2 (6 bases). CDR1 is SNHLY, CDR2 FYNNEI, per germline. This CDR3 has 15 amino acids. V was cut by 4 bases and J by 0 bases, with 10 bases left in between. The CDR3 DNA reads as TGTGCCAGCAGTGGGGAGGCTATAGCCAAAAACATTCAGTACTTC. It yields the protein CASSGEAIAKNIQYF.

The rearrangement links TRBV9 to TRBJ1-6; TRBD1 aligns across 10 bases. CDR1 is SGDLS and CDR2 is YYNGEE in the germline V gene. The V and J ends lost 3 bases and 9 bases, in that order; junction bases with no gene match: 9. The CDR3 extends over 16 amino acids. CDR3 nucleotide sequence: TGTGCCAGCAGCGAACGATCCGGGACAGGGGCTTCACCCCTCCACTTT. This codes for CASSERSGTGASPLHF.

This clone was detected only a few times. The same CDR3 arises from other DNA sequences in this sample as well. This chain connects TRBV6-5 to TRBJ2-5; no clear D gene. The V end lost 2 bases, the J end lost 1 base, and 5 bases lay between the germline ends. The germline CDR1 and CDR2 sequences are MNHEY and SVGAGI. This CDR3 contains 13 residues. This chain's CDR3 is CASSYRVQETQYF. The CDR3 DNA sequence: TGTGCCAGCAGTTACCGGGTCCAAGAGACCCAGTACTTC.

About this clone: Other DNA sequences from this sample encode an identical CDR3 as well. The rearrangement joins TRBV5-1 to TRBJ2-7; no clear D. V lost 3 bases to trimming and J lost 1 base, with 5 bases between them. The germline V gene has CDR1 SGHRS and CDR2 YFSETQ. The CDR3 extends over 12 amino acids. The CDR3 region is CASSSGSYEQYF. CDR3 sequence (DNA): TGCGCCAGCAGCTCTGGGTCCTACGAGCAGTACTTC.

The chain joins TRBV28 to TRBJ2-7; TRBD1 matches at 10 bases. Trimming took 6 bases from V and 7 from J; bases not matched to a gene: 15. Germline-derived CDR1 and CDR2 are MDHEN and SYDVKM. The CDR3 spans 16 residues. In nucleotides, the CDR3 is TGTGCCAGCAGCTCAGTTCCGGGACAGGGGAGGAGGGAGCAGTACTTC. Its protein is CASSSVPGQGRREQYF.

The rearrangement uses TRBV18 and TRBJ2-7, with a tentative D call TRBD1 (5 bases). Germline CDR1 KGHSH, CDR2 LQKENI. Trimming shortened V by 6 bases and J by 5 bases, and 14 bases separated the two germline ends. This CDR3 has 13 residues. CDR3 residues: CASSPGIRDEQYF. The CDR3 DNA follows: TGTGCCAGCTCGCCAGGAATCAGGGACGAGCAGTACTTC.

This clone has just one count. This chain joins TRBV6-5 and TRBJ2-7; D perhaps matches TRBD2 (6 bases). From germline, CDR1 is MNHEY and CDR2 SVGAGI. CDR3 length equals 14 residues. Trimming took off 1 base at V and 1 base at J, with 8 bases between the two ends. CDR3: CASSYLGGSYEQYF. In DNA, the CDR3 is TGTGCCAGCAGTTACTTGGGGGGTTCCTACGAGCAGTACTTC.

The V and J genes are TRBV4-2 and TRBJ1-1, with TRBD1 matching 7 bases. The CDR3 extends over 14 amino acids. The ends lost 1 base at V and 3 bases at J; junction bases unmatched: 2. From germline, CDR1 is LGHNA and CDR2 YNFKEQ. The CDR3 DNA sequence: TGTGCCAGCAGCCAAGCCGACAGGGACACTGAAGCTTTCTTT. Its protein is CASSQADRDTEAFF.

The chain combines TRBV5-1 with TRBJ1-4; 10 bases align to TRBD1. Trimming took 6 bases from V and 8 from J; bases not matched to a gene: 4. Germline lookup yields CDR1 SGHRS and CDR2 YFSETQ. CDR3 size: 13 residues. The CDR3: CASNRDRGEKLFF. The CDR3 DNA sequence: TGCGCCAGCAACCGGGACAGGGGAGAAAAACTGTTTTTT.

The chain uses TRBV6-1 and TRBJ2-2; D is unclear. The CDR3 loop spans 14 amino acids. Trimming shortened V by 7 bases and J by 3 bases, and 12 bases separated the two germline ends. Germline V gene sequence: CDR1 MNHNS, CDR2 SASEGT. The CDR3 sequence is CASNGRADTGELFF. The CDR3 DNA reads as TGTGCCAGCAATGGCAGAGCCGACACCGGGGAGCTGTTTTTT.

The chain recombines TRBV6-6 with TRBJ2-7; D possibly corresponds to TRBD2 (6 bases). The CDR3 is 14 residues long. V was cut by 6 bases and J by 4 bases, with 16 bases left in between. CDR1 is MNHNY and CDR2 is SVGAGI in the germline V gene (reference sequence). The CDR3 sequence: CASRPGTDFYEQYF. Here the CDR3 DNA reads TGTGCCAGCAGGCCCGGGACTGATTTTTACGAGCAGTACTTC.

The rearrangement uses TRBV11-2 and TRBJ2-7; D possibly corresponds to TRBD1 (5 bases). V was clipped by 7 bases and J by 3 bases, with 13 bases between them. The CDR3 length is 13 residues. Germline loops: CDR1 SGHAT, CDR2 FQNNGV. This CDR3 is CASNWQGGYEQYF. The CDR3 DNA follows: TGTGCCAGCAACTGGCAGGGTGGCTACGAGCAGTACTTC.

This clone was seen once. This chain joins TRBV5-1 and TRBJ2-7; 9 positions agree with TRBD2. CDR3 size: 14 residues. Germline values: CDR1 SGHRS, CDR2 YFSETQ. V dropped 4 bases and J dropped 6; count of bases not matched to a gene: 8. The CDR3 nucleotides read TGCGCCAGCAGCCTCGGGACTAGCCTCCCCGAGCAGTACTTC. It encodes CASSLGTSLPEQYF.

This chain joins TRBV5-1 and TRBJ2-6; D might be TRBD1 (6 bases). The CDR3 has 18 residues. Germline-derived CDR1 and CDR2 are SGHRS and YFSETQ. Between the trimmed V and J ends, which lost 4 bases and 2 bases, there was a span of 19 bases. The CDR3 DNA is TGCGCCAGCAGCGTGGCTGACAGGTCCTGGGCTGGGGCCAACGTCCTGACTTTC. It codes for CASSVADRSWAGANVLTF.